This T cell receptor (beta chain) was identified during a study of blood T cell repertoires in COVID-19 (dated by TCRdb to about 2020). For the wider study: The collaborator samples originated in the United States, Italy and Spain and spanned the acute and convalescent phases of COVID-19. The prospective study material was composed of cDNA or gDNA derived from T cells, B-cell-depleted T cells, or PBMCs. The dataset comprised deeply sampled blood TCRbeta repertoires from subjects exposed to, actively infected with, or recovered from COVID-19. The repertoires were released in a freely available public database intended as a resource for research on the immune response to SARS-CoV-2. Samples were obtained from the ongoing ImmuneRACE study (first 160 participants) and from 1,254 subjects provided by 6 global collaborators. Nearly every sample came with metadata listing a de-identified subject ID, COVID-19 status, age in years and sex. Where available, HLA class I and class II types were obtained from metadata supplied by the sample provider rather than from assay-based typing.

Results and caveats for the whole study, not just this receptor: The amount of clinical and demographic metadata varied by source and participant and was provided uncurated.

Whole blood was collected in K2EDTA tubes by collaborating institutions according to the institutions' own protocols. For TCRbeta analysis, collaborators shipped samples as frozen whole blood, isolated PBMCs, or DNA extracted from either of those sample types. The immunoSEQ Assay, a bias-controlled multiplex PCR, was used to amplify TCRbeta CDR3 regions from genomic DNA. Turning to the authors' computational methods: The number of nucleated cells in each sample was estimated by amplification of reference gene primers within the assay. To quantify the absolute abundance of each unique TCRbeta CDR3 rearrangement, sequence reads were collapsed and filtered. Productive Simpson clonality was computed per sample as the square root of Simpson's diversity index over productive rearrangements. TCRdb provides this immuneACCESS table in a form limited to in-frame rearrangements. Some clones are lacking; in checked studies, under half of them reflect an unresolved V gene, and why the rest are absent is not known. V, J and clone size are those of that table, while D and trimming were read from the DNA. The sample contains 81,000 or so clones, about 89% of them found a single time. Jointly, the top ten make up around 12% of the sample.

A word on this clone: Its specific antigen is unknown. The input lacks base qualities; no much larger clone sits a single base away.

Sequences SGHTA (CDR1) and FQGNSA (CDR2) are obtained from the germline V gene. There are 14 amino acids in the CDR3, from cysteine to phenylalanine inclusive. Of all the DNA, just the CDR3 is kept, 42 bases in frame from base 1. V is reduced by 4 bases and J by 3 bases, leaving a spacing of 13 bases between them. Recombination connected TRBV7-2 to TRBJ2-7; perhaps TRBD1 is the D gene, with 5 bases matching. The specimen sequenced was peripheral blood. This receptor was identified in a man aged 70 or older with active or convalescent COVID-19. For the CDR3, the sequence is CASSSKGWVYEQYF. The sequenced DNA: TGTGCCAGCAGCTCAAAGGGGTGGGTCTACGAGCAGTACTTC.